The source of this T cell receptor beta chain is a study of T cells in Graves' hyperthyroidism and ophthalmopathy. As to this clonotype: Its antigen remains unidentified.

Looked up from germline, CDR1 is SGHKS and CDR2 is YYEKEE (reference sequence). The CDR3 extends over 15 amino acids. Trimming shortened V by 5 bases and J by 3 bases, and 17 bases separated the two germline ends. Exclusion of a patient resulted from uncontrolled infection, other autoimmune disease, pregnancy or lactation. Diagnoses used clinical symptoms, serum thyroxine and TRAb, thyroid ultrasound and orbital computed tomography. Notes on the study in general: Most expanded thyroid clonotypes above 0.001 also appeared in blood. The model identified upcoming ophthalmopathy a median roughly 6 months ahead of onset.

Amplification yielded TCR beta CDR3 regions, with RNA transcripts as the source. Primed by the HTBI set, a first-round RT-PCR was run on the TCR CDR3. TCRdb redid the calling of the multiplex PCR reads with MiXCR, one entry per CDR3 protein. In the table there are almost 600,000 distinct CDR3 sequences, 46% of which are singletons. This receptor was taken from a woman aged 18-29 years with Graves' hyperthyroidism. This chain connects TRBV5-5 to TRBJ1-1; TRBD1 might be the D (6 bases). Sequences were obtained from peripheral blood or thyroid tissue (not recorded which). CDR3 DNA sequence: TGTGCCAGCAGGGGGGGGCCCCAGGGATACACTGAAGCTTTCTTT. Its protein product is CASRGGPQGYTEAFF.